The entry below gives a single TCR beta chain sequence along with its context. The antigen remains undetermined. The data were obtained in a study of vaccination and CD4 T cells after COVID-19. Across the whole study: Post-COVID draws followed diagnosis by a median around 92 days (range 35 to 161).

Indicated treatment: roughly ten-day PBMC culture with coronavirus spike peptide pools or control peptides (ViraFEST assay). Each well received two million PBMCs, cultured with roughly 9.9 IU/ml IL-2 and approximately 10 ug/ml peptide pools. This CDR3 region has 14 residues. V gave up 6 bases and J gave up 4 bases; unmatched junction bases: 7. The germline CDR1 and CDR2 sequences are MNHNS and SASEGT. Sequencing of cultured CD4+ T cell DNA used the Oncomine TCR Beta short-read assay. TCRdb reprocessed the PCR reads with MiXCR, giving one entry per CDR3 protein. This sample has approximately 17,000 distinct CDR3 sequences; 50% occur once, and the top ten carry roughly 6.2%.

This chain connects TRBV6-1 to TRBJ1-1, with 8 bases aligning to TRBD1. Sequenced: CD4+ T cells from blood, cultured in vitro. The receptor's source is a human donor who had recovered from COVID-19. CDR3 sequence reads: CASRIDGTGTEAFF. The CDR3 DNA reads as TGTGCCAGCAGGATAGACGGGACAGGCACTGAAGCTTTCTTT.